Following are 12 T cell receptor beta chains from one sample sequenced in a study of spatial heterogeneity in lung cancer. Time point of the sample: sample taken at primary tumor resection. Whole RNA came from tumor, nontumor lung or frozen PBMC and was sequenced without being sorted. TCRdb re-called the 5' RACE reads with MiXCR, one entry per CDR3 protein. The sample contains roughly 40,000 distinct CDR3 sequences, around 7.1% of which appear only once. The specimen comprised PBMCs, sampled at surgery. These receptors came from a female donor with early-stage non-small cell lung cancer.

This clonotype was counted ten times or more. V gene TRBV5-1 combines with J gene TRBJ2-2; D is uncertain. The CDR3 has 14 residues. The germline V gene has CDR1 SGHRS and CDR2 YFSETQ. V lost 2 bases and J lost 2, with 7 bases in between. CDR3 coding DNA: TGCGCCAGCAGCTTTGACACAAACACCGGGGAGCTGTTTTTT. Amino acid sequence: CASSFDTNTGELFF.

This clonotype was recorded many times. V gene TRBV12-3 or TRBV12-4 combines with J gene TRBJ1-4, with a tentative D call TRBD1 (5 bases). Trimming took 6 bases from V and 5 from J, leaving 19 bases between them. This CDR3 is built from 16 residues. CDR3 sequence: CASRETSTGLNEKLFF. CDR3 in DNA: TGTGCCAGCAGGGAGACCAGCACAGGATTAAATGAAAAACTGTTTTTT.

By its share, this clonotype is hyperexpanded (1% or more). The chain joins TRBV2 to TRBJ2-1, with D possibly TRBD2 on 6 matching bases. Germline CDR1 SNHLY, CDR2 FYNNEI. The ends were cut back, 9 bases at V and 9 bases at J, with 18 bases in the middle. The CDR3 totals 13 residues. CDR3 DNA sequence: TGTGCCAGGGGGTTAGGAGGGGTGACTGAGCAGTTCTTC. Translated, it gives CARGLGGVTEQFF.

This clonotype came up many times. V is TRBV28 and J is TRBJ1-2; the D gene is possibly TRBD1 (6 bases). Germline values: CDR1 MDHEN, CDR2 SYDVKM. The CDR3 has 13 residues. Trimming shortened V by 2 bases and J by 7 bases, and 11 bases separated the two germline ends. The CDR3 sequence: CASSLDRFGGYTF. As DNA, the CDR3 is TGTGCCAGCAGTTTAGACAGGTTCGGTGGCTACACCTTC.

The chain links TRBV6-2 or TRBV6-3 to TRBJ2-7, with a weak D call TRBD1 (5 bases). With 2 bases removed from V and 3 bases from J, the gap between germline ends came to 11 bases. Germline V gene lookup returns CDR1 MNHEY and CDR2 SVGEGT. The CDR3 has 14 residues. The CDR3 here is CASSYRGRFYEQYF. The DNA for the CDR3 is TGTGCCAGCAGTTACAGGGGAAGATTCTACGAGCAGTACTTC.

This clonotype was detected only a few times. This chain connects TRBV6-6 to TRBJ2-3, with D tentatively TRBD1 (5 bases). The V end was cut by 7 bases, the J end by 6 bases, with 20 bases between. Germline V gene lookup returns CDR1 MNHNY and CDR2 SVGAGI (reference sequence). CDR3 size: 15 residues. The CDR3 reads CASKGRERSPDTQYF. The CDR3 DNA follows: TGTGCCAGCAAAGGCAGGGAACGAAGCCCTGATACGCAGTATTTT.

This clonotype was seen many times. J is TRBJ1-4 and V is TRBV20-1; D unresolved. Germline CDR1 reads DFQATT; CDR2 reads SNEGSKA (reference sequence). CDR3 length: 17 residues. Deletions cut 3 bases from V and 0 bases from J, with 17 bases between. CDR3 residues: CSASLFRAGATNEKLFF. The CDR3 bases are TGCAGTGCTAGTCTTTTCCGGGCCGGAGCAACTAATGAAAAACTGTTTTTT.

This clonotype appeared a few times. This CDR3 is CSAGTPGNTIYF. CDR3 DNA: TGCAGTGCCGGGACACCTGGAAACACCATATATTTT. The chain couples TRBV20-1 to TRBJ1-3, with D perhaps TRBD1 (6 bases). The germline V gene has CDR1 DFQATT and CDR2 SNEGSKA (reference sequence). This CDR3 is 12 amino acids long. V was clipped by 6 bases and J by 2 bases, with 8 bases between them.

This sequence joins TRBV20-1 and TRBJ2-2, with TRBD2 matching over 12 bases. The CDR3 contains 16 residues. Germline CDR1 is DFQATT and CDR2 is SNEGSKA (reference sequence). The V segment lost 1 base and the J segment 1 base; nucleotides outside the gene matches: 1. The CDR3: CSARGLAGVNTGELFF. DNA for the CDR3: TGCAGTGCTAGAGGACTAGCGGGGGTGAACACCGGGGAGCTGTTTTTT.

This clonotype was observed a few times. The genes are TRBV3-1 and TRBJ1-2, with D tentatively TRBD1 (5 bases). Trimming shortened V by 6 bases and J by 3 bases, and 20 bases separated the two germline ends. The CDR3 loop spans 16 amino acids. From germline, CDR1 is LGHDT and CDR2 YNNKEL (reference sequence). The CDR3 bases are TGTGCCAGCAGGCTTACCGGGGCCCGGGCCCACTATGGCTACACCTTC. Translation gives CASRLTGARAHYGYTF.

The chain uses TRBV12-5 and TRBJ1-4, with a possible D match to TRBD1 (5 bases). The CDR3 length is 15 residues. CDR1 is LGHNT, CDR2 FRNRAP, per germline. Trimming cost V 6 bases and J 4 bases, with 15 bases left between them. In DNA form, the CDR3 reads TGTGCTAGTGGCCCTGAGGGGAGCCTTAATGAAAAACTGTTTTTT. This sequence encodes CASGPEGSLNEKLFF.

This clonotype was seen more than once but under ten times. The chain links TRBV5-4 to TRBJ2-5; D might be TRBD1 or TRBD2, each matching 6 bases. Germline CDR1 reads SGHNT; CDR2 reads YYREEE (reference sequence). The length of the CDR3 is 15 residues. The V and J ends lost 0 bases and 4 bases respectively, with 13 bases between them. The CDR3 DNA reads TGTGCCAGCAGCTTGGCGGGGGCCGGAGGAGAGACCCAGTACTTC. Protein: CASSLAGAGGETQYF. The full variable domain, completed using reference TRBV5-4 and TRBJ2-5, is ETGVTQSPTHLIKTRGQQVTLRCSSQSGHNTVSWYQQALGQGPQFIFQYYREEENGRGNFPPRFSGLQFPNYSSELNVNALELDDSALYLCASSLAGAGGETQYFGPGTRLLVL.